The entry below describes one TCR beta chain. Its antigen is still unknown. A read error is possible here, since a much larger clone lies one base away. These data come from a study of spatial heterogeneity in lung cancer. Study-wide background: After resection, follow-up PBMC samples were sequenced when available, at a median of roughly two years later.

The CDR3 covers 15 residues. With V trimmed by 6 bases and J by 0 bases, 5 bases remained unmatched. Germline CDR1 reads LGHDT; CDR2 reads YNNKEL (reference sequence). The time point here: blood at routine non-recurrence follow-up after resection. Unsorted whole RNA of tumor, nontumor lung or frozen PBMC was sequenced. Study observations and caveats: There were more appearances of ubiquitous expanded tumor TCRs in blood at resection than at follow-up.

Every TCR cDNA molecule bore a unique molecular identifier. TCRdb re-called the 5' RACE reads through MiXCR, storing one row per CDR3 protein. Of tens of thousands of distinct CDR3 sequences in the sample, about 7.9% were seen once. The sample consisted of PBMCs, taken at follow-up. This chain links TRBV3-1 with TRBJ2-3, with 8 bases fitting TRBD1. The receptor comes from a male donor with early-stage non-small cell lung cancer. The CDR3 nucleotides read TGTGCCAGCAGAGATACAGGGGGTAGCACAGATACGCAGTATTTT. It yields the protein CASRDTGGSTDTQYF.